This T cell receptor beta chain was found in a study of PD-1 blockade in classical Hodgkin lymphoma. Looking at the study overall: Treatment was intravenous nivolumab, 3 mg/kg every 2 weeks, until progression. Broader study findings: Those achieving complete response showed baseline diversity like newly diagnosed patients.

Noted time point: cycle 4 day 1 (C4D1), after less than seven weeks of nivolumab. Autologous stem cell transplantation was followed by relapse in every patient, and brentuximab vedotin exposure varied. The trim removed 2 bases at V and 10 bases at J, leaving 6 bases unmatched. CDR1 is MDHEN and CDR2 is SYDVKM in the germline V gene. The CDR3 totals 14 residues. The table came from immunoSEQ multiplex PCR; TCRdb's copy has only in-frame clones and leaves some out. The sample shows about 94,000 clones, just over 90% of them seen only once. This clone occurred once. Its antigen is not identified. This chain joins TRBV28 and TRBJ2-1; 9 bases match TRBD2. The sequence derives from a human donor with classical Hodgkin lymphoma. The material was peripheral blood mononuclear cells (PBMCs), obtained before the fourth cycle of nivolumab. CDR3 coding DNA: TGTGCCAGCAGTTTAAGCCCTAGCGGGATAGAGCAGTTCTTC. Translation: CASSLSPSGIEQFF. Drawing the rest from reference TRBV28 and TRBJ2-1, the complete variable domain is DVKVTQSSRYLVKRTGEKVFLECVQDMDHENMFWYRQDPGLGLRLIYFSYDVKMKEKGDIPEGYSVSREKKERFSLILESASTNQTSMYLCASSLSPSGIEQFFGPGTRLTVL.